The 3 T cell receptor beta chains presented below share a single source sample, sequenced in a study of CD8+ T cells in alopecia areata. Sample treatment: oral pan-JAK inhibitor, 5-10 mg twice daily. Investigators isolated RNA and reverse transcribed it into cDNA to act as the sequencing template. This table comes from immunoSEQ multiplex PCR, and its TCRdb copy is limited to in-frame clones, with some not included. Found here are some 120,000 clones, approximately 60% of them singletons; the top ten hold under 7.5%. Specimen: CD4+ T cells sorted from blood, collected at week 4, from a patient treated with tofacitinib. Source of these receptors: a human donor with alopecia areata.

This clone came up a few times. Other DNA sequences from this sample encode an identical CDR3 as well. This chain links TRBV7-2 with TRBJ2-5, with 7 positions matching TRBD1. This CDR3 has 14 residues. The germline gives CDR1 SGHTA, CDR2 FQGNSA. Trimming at V came to 5 bases and at J to 5 bases, leaving 8 bases not matched to a gene. CDR3 bases: TGTGCCAGCAGCCCCCAGACAGGGCCGGAGACCCAGTACTTC. This gives the protein CASSPQTGPETQYF.

The chain couples TRBV18 to TRBJ1-1; 8 positions agree with TRBD1. The CDR3 has 14 residues. Germline assignment: CDR1 KGHSH and CDR2 LQKENI. With 2 bases clipped from V and 9 bases from J, the junction kept 8 bases outside the gene matches. The chain's CDR3 is CASSPITDRVKAFF. CDR3 in DNA: TGTGCCAGCTCACCAATAACGGACAGGGTGAAAGCTTTCTTT. The full variable domain, its missing parts supplied by reference TRBV18 and TRBJ1-1, is NAGVMQNPRHLVRRRGQEARLRCSPMKGHSHVYWYRQLPEEGLKFMVYLQKENIIDESGMPKERFSAEFPKEGPSILRIQQVVRGDSAAYFCASSPITDRVKAFFGQGTRLTVV.

In this sample, this clone turned up a few times. The gene calls are TRBV30 and TRBJ1-5; TRBD1 matches 7 bases. J gave up 7 bases and V 0 bases, and 12 bases lay outside the gene matches. The CDR3 spans 16 residues. Germline CDR1 reads GTSNPN; CDR2 reads SVGIG (reference sequence). Written as DNA, the CDR3 is TGTGCCTGGAGTGTTGGGGCCCGGACAGGCAGGCAGCCCCAGCATTTT. Its protein is CAWSVGARTGRQPQHF.